This T cell receptor beta chain was sequenced in a study of blood T cell repertoires in COVID-19. At the level of the study: The cDNA or gDNA used as material had been derived from T cells, B-cell-depleted T cells, or PBMCs.

V was shortened by 2 bases and J by 6 bases, with 14 bases between the two germline ends. The CDR3 extends over 15 amino acids. The germline CDR1 and CDR2 sequences are SGHRS and YFSETQ. Clones were read by immunoSEQ multiplex PCR, and TCRdb kept only the in-frame ones, dropping some. The data contain some 250,000 clones, about 68% of them singletons. Sequenced input: peripheral blood. The rearrangement joins TRBV5-1 to TRBJ2-2; no definite D call. This sequence was found in a woman of 80 years or more with acute or convalescent COVID-19. The CDR3 region has the DNA TGCGCCAGCAGCTTAAGCGTGGGTTCGGCCGGGGAGCTGTTTTTT. Encoded protein: CASSLSVGSAGELFF.